This TCR beta chain was sequenced in a study of T cell repertoires in cytomegalovirus infection. Study-level background: It was recently identified HLA-C-restricted and well-studied HLA-B-restricted CMV epitopes that the study used. It was the public TCR beta signatures that indicated both CMV infection and matching HLA type. Study-level findings and limits: Accumulated public TCR beta family frequency recognized individuals carrying CMV together with the relevant HLA.

TCRdb ran MiXCR on the reads and lists one entry per CDR3 protein. The top ten clones hold around a sixth of a sample with around 540,000 distinct CDR3 sequences, about 33% of them seen once. Trimming removed 6 bases at V and 0 bases at J, with 10 bases between. This CDR3 has 14 amino acids. This clonotype was counted only a few times. Its target is not known. The rearrangement joins TRBV12-3 or TRBV12-4 to TRBJ2-3; the D is unclear. Sample: cultured PBMCs, taken from culture after CMV antigen stimulation. The source is a human donor in good health (CMV status not recorded). Some clones in this sample may be carry-over from other donors' samples. The DNA of the CDR3 is TGTGCCAGCAGCCAGGACCCGAGCACAGATACGCAGTATTTT. Amino acids: CASSQDPSTDTQYF.